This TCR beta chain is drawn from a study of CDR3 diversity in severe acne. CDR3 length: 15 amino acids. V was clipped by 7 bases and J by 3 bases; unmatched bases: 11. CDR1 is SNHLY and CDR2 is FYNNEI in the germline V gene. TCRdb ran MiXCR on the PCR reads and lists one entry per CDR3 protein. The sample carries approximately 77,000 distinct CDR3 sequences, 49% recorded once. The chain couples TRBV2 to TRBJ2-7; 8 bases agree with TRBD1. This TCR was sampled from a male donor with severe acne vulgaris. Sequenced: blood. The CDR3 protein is CASKPDRELNYEQYF. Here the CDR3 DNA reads TGTGCCAGCAAGCCGGACAGGGAACTAAACTACGAGCAGTACTTC.